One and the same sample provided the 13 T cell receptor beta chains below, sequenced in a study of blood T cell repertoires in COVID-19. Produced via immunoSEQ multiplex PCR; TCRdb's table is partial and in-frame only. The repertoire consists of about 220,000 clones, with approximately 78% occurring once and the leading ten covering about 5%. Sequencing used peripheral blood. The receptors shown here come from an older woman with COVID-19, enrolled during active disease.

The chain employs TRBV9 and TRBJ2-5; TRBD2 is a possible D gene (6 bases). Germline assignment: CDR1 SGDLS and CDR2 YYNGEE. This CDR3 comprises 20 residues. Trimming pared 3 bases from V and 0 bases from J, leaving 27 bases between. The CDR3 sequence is CASSARSGTGRSSYQETQYF. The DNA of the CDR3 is TGTGCCAGCAGCGCTAGATCCGGGACTGGCAGGTCATCGTACCAAGAGACCCAGTACTTC.

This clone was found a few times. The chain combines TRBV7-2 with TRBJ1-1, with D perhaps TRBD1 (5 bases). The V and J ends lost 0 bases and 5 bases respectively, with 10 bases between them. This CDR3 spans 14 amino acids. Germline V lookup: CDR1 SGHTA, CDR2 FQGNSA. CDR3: CASSLAHRGTEAFF. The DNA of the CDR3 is TGTGCCAGCAGCTTAGCGCATCGGGGGACTGAAGCTTTCTTT.

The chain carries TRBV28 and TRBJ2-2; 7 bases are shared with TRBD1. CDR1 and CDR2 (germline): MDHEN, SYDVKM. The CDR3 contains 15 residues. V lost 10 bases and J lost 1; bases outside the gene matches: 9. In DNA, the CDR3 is TGTGCCACCAGATACCGGGACAGGAACACCGGGGAGCTGTTTTTT. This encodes CATRYRDRNTGELFF. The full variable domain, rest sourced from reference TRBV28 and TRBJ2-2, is DVKVTQSSRYLVKRTGEKVFLECVQDMDHENMFWYRQDPGLGLRLIYFSYDVKMKEKGDIPEGYSVSREKKERFSLILESASTNQTSMYLCATRYRDRNTGELFFGEGSRLTVL.

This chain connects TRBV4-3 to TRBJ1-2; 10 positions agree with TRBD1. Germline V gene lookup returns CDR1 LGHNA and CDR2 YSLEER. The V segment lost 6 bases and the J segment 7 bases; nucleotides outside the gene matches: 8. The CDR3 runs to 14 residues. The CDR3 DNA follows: TGCGCCAGCAGTCAGACAGGGGGCAGGGGTGGCTACACCTTC. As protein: CASSQTGGRGGYTF.

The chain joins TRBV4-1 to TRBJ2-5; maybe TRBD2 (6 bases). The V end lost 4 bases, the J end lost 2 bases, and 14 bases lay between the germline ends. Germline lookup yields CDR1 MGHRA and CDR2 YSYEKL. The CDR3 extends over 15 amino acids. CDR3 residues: CASSRGGNKQETQYF. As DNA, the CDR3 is TGCGCCAGCAGCCGCGGCGGGAACAAACAAGAGACCCAGTACTTC.

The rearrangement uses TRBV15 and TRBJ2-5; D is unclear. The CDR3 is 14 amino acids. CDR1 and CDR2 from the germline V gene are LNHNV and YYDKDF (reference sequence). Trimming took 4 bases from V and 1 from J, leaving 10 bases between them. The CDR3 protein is CATSNLGGQETQYF. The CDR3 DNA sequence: TGTGCCACCAGCAATCTCGGCGGCCAAGAGACCCAGTACTTC.

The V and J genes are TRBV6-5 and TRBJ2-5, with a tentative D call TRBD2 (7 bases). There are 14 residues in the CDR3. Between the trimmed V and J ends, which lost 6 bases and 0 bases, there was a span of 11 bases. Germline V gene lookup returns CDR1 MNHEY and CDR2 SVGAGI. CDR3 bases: TGTGCCAGCAGAAGGGGGGGCAACCAAGAGACCCAGTACTTC. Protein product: CASRRGGNQETQYF.

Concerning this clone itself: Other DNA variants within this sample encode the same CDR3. The CDR3 sequence is CASSLSSYEQYF. The CDR3 coding sequence is TGTGCCAGCAGCTTATCATCCTACGAGCAGTACTTC. The V and J genes are TRBV7-9 and TRBJ2-7; unclear D gene. Germline-derived CDR1 and CDR2 are SEHNR and FQNEAQ (reference sequence). This CDR3 comprises 12 residues. Trimming took 2 bases from V and 1 from J, leaving 3 bases between them.

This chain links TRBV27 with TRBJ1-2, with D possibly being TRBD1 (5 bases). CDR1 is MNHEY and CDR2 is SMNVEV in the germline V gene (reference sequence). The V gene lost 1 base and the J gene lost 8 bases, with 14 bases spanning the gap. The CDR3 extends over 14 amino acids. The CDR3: CASSLYQGVPGYTF. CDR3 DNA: TGTGCCAGCAGTTTATACCAAGGGGTTCCGGGCTACACCTTC.

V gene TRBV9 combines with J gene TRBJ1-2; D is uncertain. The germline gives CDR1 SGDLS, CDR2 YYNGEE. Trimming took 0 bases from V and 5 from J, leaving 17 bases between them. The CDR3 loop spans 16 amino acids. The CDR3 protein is CASSVDNRHTQYGYTF. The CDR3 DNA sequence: TGTGCCAGCAGCGTAGACAATCGACACACCCAATATGGCTACACCTTC.

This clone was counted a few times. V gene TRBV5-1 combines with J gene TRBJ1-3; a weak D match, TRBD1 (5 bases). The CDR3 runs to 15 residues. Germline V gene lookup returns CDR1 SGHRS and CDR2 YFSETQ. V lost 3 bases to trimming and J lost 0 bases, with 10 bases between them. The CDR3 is CASSSQANSGNTIYF. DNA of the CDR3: TGCGCCAGCAGCTCACAGGCAAACTCTGGAAACACCATATATTTT.

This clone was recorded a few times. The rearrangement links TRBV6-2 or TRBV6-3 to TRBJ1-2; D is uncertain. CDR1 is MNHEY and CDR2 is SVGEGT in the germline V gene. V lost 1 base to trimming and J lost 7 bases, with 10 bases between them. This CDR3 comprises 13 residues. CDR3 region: CASSYWQASGYTF. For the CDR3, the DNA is TGTGCCAGCAGTTACTGGCAGGCGAGTGGCTACACCTTC.

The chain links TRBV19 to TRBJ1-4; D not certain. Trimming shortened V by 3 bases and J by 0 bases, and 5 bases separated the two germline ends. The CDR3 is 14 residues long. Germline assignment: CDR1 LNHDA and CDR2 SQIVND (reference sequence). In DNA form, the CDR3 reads TGTGCCAGTAGTATCAGTGCAACTAATGAAAAACTGTTTTTT. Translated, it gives CASSISATNEKLFF.